The TCR beta chain described here comes from a study of technical replicates of blood from a few donors (dated by TCRdb to about 2017). From the cysteine through the phenylalanine, the CDR3 covers 15 amino acids. Of the read, only the CDR3 DNA is kept; its 45 bases are in frame from base 1. V loses 3 bases at its end and J loses 2 bases; junction bases beyond the gene matches: 4. CDR1 is given as MGHRA and CDR2 as YSYEKL, both from the germline V gene. The library was obtained by the immunoSEQ multiplex PCR assay. TCRdb retrieved this table from immuneACCESS and kept in-frame rearrangements only. Not all clones are present; in checked studies, unresolved V genes account for under half, and no reason is known for the remainder. This sample holds roughly 70,000 clones; 93% were observed only once. The ten most abundant clones make up 0.2% to 0.3% of the sample. Notes on this clone: The antigen it recognizes is unknown. No clone much larger than this one lies a single base away; base qualities are absent.

The specimen was T cells isolated from PBMCs. The receptor's source is a human donor in good health. The V and J genes are TRBV4-1 and TRBJ2-7, with TRBD1 matching 10 junction bases. At the DNA level, the sequence is TGCGCCAGCAGCCACCCGGGACAGGGGCCCTACGAGCAGTACTTC. It codes for CASSHPGQGPYEQYF.